This T cell receptor (beta chain) is drawn from a study of identical twins (dated by TCRdb to about 2016). In terms of the full investigation: The study deep-sequenced TCR alpha and beta repertoires from monozygotic twins, unrelated adults of various ages and cord blood to test whether fetal clonotypes persist. Replicate twin experiments were performed at different times using different library preparation protocols to rule out contamination.

Every donor was a healthy Caucasian. Three pairs of female monozygotic twins, all aged roughly 18 to 29 years, were included in the twin cohort. CD4+ and CD8+ T cell populations were isolated with positive isolation kits from Invitrogen. CDR1 and CDR2 were assigned from the germline V gene (reference sequence) as SGHAT and FQDESV. There are 15 amino acids in the CDR3, from cysteine to phenylalanine inclusive. This entry keeps only the CDR3 DNA: 45 bases, framed from base 1. V is trimmed back by 2 bases and J by 2 bases, and the junction contains 5 bases that no gene match accounts for. At least ten counts were recorded for this clonotype. It lacks a known antigen. Base qualities are missing; no much larger clone stands one base away. Results and caveats for the whole study, not just this receptor: Compared with coincidental sharing between unrelated individuals, out-of-frame TCR alpha sequences shared between twins showed an excess of sequences with low generation probability. In beta out-of-frame sequences, excess twin sharing was weaker, because having fewer shared sequences lowered the signal-to-noise ratio. Zero-insertion analyses could be partly confounded by invariant T cells such as MAIT and iNKT, although diverse VJ usage argued against such confounding for most clonotypes. In monozygotic twins, recombination models systematically underestimated out-of-frame TCR alpha sharing, but the models matched the sharing seen between unrelated individuals. Because the same donors could not be followed over many years, the conclusions relied on cross-sectional statistical analysis. Fewer insertions were carried by abundant cord blood beta clonotypes; a weaker similar trend was observed in young adult naive repertoires, while no such trend was observed in memory repertoires.

The library was prepared using 5' RACE. The listed sequencing device is Illumina HiSeq 2000. Template switching introduced a universal primer binding site; the final cDNA contained a unique molecular identifier, enabling accurate counting of TCR cDNA molecules. First-strand cDNA for TCR alpha and beta chains was synthesized from specific primers in the conserved constant-segment region. To control for contamination, every cDNA library was double barcoded, receiving both a SMART-Mk sample barcode and Illumina barcodes. TruSeq adapter sequences along with Illumina sample barcodes were introduced in two successive PCR steps. TCR alpha and beta cDNA libraries were sequenced on the Illumina HiSeq platform with custom primers. Regarding the original processing steps: MiGEC was used to process raw reads and extract unique molecular identifiers, and MiXCR was used to find CDR3 positions. For each individual, recombination models were inferred using an EM algorithm with the repgenHMM and IGoR tools. The analysis of shared clonotypes was done with the tcR package in R, with sharing normalized by the product of cloneset sizes. To study raw recombination free of thymic and clonal selection effects, out-of-frame nonproductive sequences were analyzed. The raw public data were reprocessed by TCRdb itself: fastp quality trimming at Q25, MiXCR clonotype calling, in-frame beta chains only. Each entry merges the rows of one CDR3 protein and shows their most common DNA and genes. The V and J calls shown here were made by TCRdb, not taken from the authors' results. The sample table shows roughly 240,000 distinct CDR3 sequences, and about 7.5% are seen once. In total, the top ten clones hold about 5.8% of the sample.

The same sample was also used in a study of yellow fever vaccine responses in identical twins. The second study's paper adds: According to the authors, in identical twins the way T cells responded to vaccination appeared partly convergent and partly personalized. Focusing on identical twins, the study followed the T cell clones that responded to the vaccine, and did so with precision.

This clonotype originated in a woman younger than 30 in good health. The V gene is TRBV11-1 and the J gene is TRBJ2-5, with 7 bases matching TRBD1. Material for sequencing was CD8+ T cells sorted from blood. Read as DNA, the sequence is TGTGCCAGCAGCTTACATCCGGGACAGCAAGAGACCCAGTACTTC. The translation is CASSLHPGQQETQYF.